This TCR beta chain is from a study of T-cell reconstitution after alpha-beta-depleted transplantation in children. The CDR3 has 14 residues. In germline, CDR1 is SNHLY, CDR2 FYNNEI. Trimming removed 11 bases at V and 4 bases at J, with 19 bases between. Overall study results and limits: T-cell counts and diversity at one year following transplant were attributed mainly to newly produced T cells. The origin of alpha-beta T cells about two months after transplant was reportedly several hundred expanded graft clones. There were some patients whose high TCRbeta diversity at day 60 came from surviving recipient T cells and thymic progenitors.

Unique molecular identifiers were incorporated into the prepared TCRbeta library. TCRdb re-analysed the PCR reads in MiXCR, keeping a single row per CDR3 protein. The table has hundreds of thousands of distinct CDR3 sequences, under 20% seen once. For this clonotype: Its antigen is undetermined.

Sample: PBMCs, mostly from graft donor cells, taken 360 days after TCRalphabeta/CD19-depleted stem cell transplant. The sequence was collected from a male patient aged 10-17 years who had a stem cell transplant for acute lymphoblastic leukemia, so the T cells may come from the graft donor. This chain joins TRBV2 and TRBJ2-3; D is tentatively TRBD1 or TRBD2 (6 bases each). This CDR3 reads CAFCPSGGPDTQYF. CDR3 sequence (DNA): TGTGCCTTCTGCCCCAGTGGGGGGCCAGATACGCAGTATTTT.